One sample yielded the 17 T cell receptor beta chains listed below, sequenced in a study of blood T cell repertoires in COVID-19. Sequencing used immunoSEQ multiplex PCR; TCRdb keeps in-frame clones, though not all of them. The sample carries about 130,000 clones, approximately 89% recorded once. The sequenced material came from peripheral blood. The receptor set was obtained from a man in his fifties or sixties with acute or convalescent COVID-19.

This sequence joins TRBV19 and TRBJ2-2, with a possible D match to TRBD1 (5 bases). With 3 bases removed from V and 4 bases from J, the gap between germline ends came to 9 bases. This CDR3 spans 14 amino acids. The germline V gene has CDR1 LNHDA and CDR2 SQIVND (reference sequence). This chain's CDR3 is CASSIQGSTGELFF. CDR3 in DNA: TGTGCCAGTAGTATCCAGGGATCCACCGGGGAGCTGTTTTTT.

The rearrangement uses TRBV9 and TRBJ1-4; possibly TRBD1 for D (5 bases). CDR3 length equals 17 residues. The germline gives CDR1 SGDLS, CDR2 YYNGEE. V lost 2 bases and J lost 7, with 21 bases in between. The CDR3 DNA reads TGTGCCAGCAGCGTGGACCTAGGGGTGCCTTGGGGTGAAAAACTGTTTTTT. It specifies CASSVDLGVPWGEKLFF.

V usage is TRBV2 and J usage is TRBJ1-5; D might be TRBD1 (6 bases). Germline V gene data show CDR1 as SNHLY and CDR2 as FYNNEI. With 7 bases removed from V and 5 bases from J, the gap between germline ends came to 15 bases. This CDR3 has 14 residues. The CDR3: CASTRGQPDQPQHF. The CDR3 region has the DNA TGTGCCAGCACGCGAGGACAGCCGGATCAGCCCCAGCATTTT.

This chain uses TRBV9 with TRBJ2-1, with D tentatively TRBD1 (6 bases). V was clipped by 1 base and J by 7 bases, with 15 bases between them. The CDR3 runs 15 residues. Germline V gives CDR1 SGDLS, CDR2 YYNGEE. CDR3 residues: CASSVTGAGANEQFF. The CDR3 nucleotides are TGTGCCAGCAGCGTAACCGGGGCAGGGGCGAATGAGCAGTTCTTC.

This clone occurred once. The chain links TRBV30 to TRBJ1-1; 8 bases agree with TRBD1. Germline CDR1 reads GTSNPN; CDR2 reads SVGIG (reference sequence). The CDR3 has 14 residues. V was clipped by 5 bases and J by 5 bases; unmatched bases: 10. The chain's CDR3 is CAWRPRGRLTEAFF. The CDR3 DNA is TGTGCCTGGCGCCCCAGGGGGCGTTTAACTGAAGCTTTCTTT.

The chain uses TRBV6-5 and TRBJ1-1; D might be TRBD1 (5 bases). Germline V lookup: CDR1 MNHEY, CDR2 SVGAGI. Between the trimmed V and J ends, which lost 2 bases and 4 bases, there was a span of 8 bases. The CDR3 consists of 13 residues. Here the CDR3 reads CASSYDSATEAFF. As DNA, the CDR3 is TGTGCCAGCAGTTACGACAGCGCCACTGAAGCTTTCTTT.

V usage is TRBV6-1 and J usage is TRBJ2-3; 8 bases align to TRBD2. J gave up 2 bases and V 4 bases, and 11 bases lay outside the gene matches. The CDR3 totals 17 residues. Per germline, CDR1 MNHNS and CDR2 SASEGT. The CDR3 loop reads CASSAFRDSGTTDTQYF. CDR3 sequence (DNA): TGTGCCAGCAGTGCCTTTAGGGATAGCGGGACCACAGATACGCAGTATTTT.

The V and J genes are TRBV10-3 and TRBJ1-2; possibly TRBD1 for D (5 bases). Germline V lookup: CDR1 ENHRY, CDR2 SYGVKD. V was cut by 10 bases and J by 6 bases, with 18 bases left in between. CDR3 length: 13 residues. CDR3 DNA: TGTGCCACGTCGACAGTCCCAGGGAATGGCTACACCTTC. Translated, it gives CATSTVPGNGYTF.

This chain joins TRBV18 and TRBJ1-5; unclear D gene. V shed 5 bases and J shed 6 bases, with 17 bases lying between them. This CDR3 region has 15 residues. CDR1 is KGHSH, CDR2 LQKENI, per germline. Written as DNA, the CDR3 is TGTGCCAGCTCAGAGAGGCCGGCCGGTCGTCAGCCCCAGCATTTT. It yields the protein CASSERPAGRQPQHF.

This chain links TRBV7-6 with TRBJ1-5; D unclear. The CDR3 length is 17 residues. Per germline, CDR1 SGHVS and CDR2 FNYEAQ. V lost 1 base and J lost 7, with 20 bases in between. CDR3 protein: CASSLGAGQAPEQPQHF. The CDR3 DNA is TGTGCCAGCAGCTTAGGGGCAGGCCAGGCACCCGAGCAGCCCCAGCATTTT.

The V and J genes are TRBV3-1 (or the pseudogene TRBV3-2) and TRBJ2-3; no reliable D call. V gave up 7 bases and J gave up 1 base, with 6 bases separating them. Per the germline V gene, CDR1 is LGHDT and CDR2 is YNNKEL (reference sequence). The CDR3 covers 12 residues. CDR3 sequence (DNA): TGTGCCAGCAACCGAGGCACAGATACGCAGTATTTT. This codes for CASNRGTDTQYF.

The sample holds one count of this clone. The chain is built from TRBV5-1 and TRBJ2-3; possibly TRBD2 for D (6 bases). The CDR3 runs to 15 residues. Trimming took off 7 bases at V and 4 bases at J, with 19 bases between the two ends. The germline V gene has CDR1 SGHRS and CDR2 YFSETQ. DNA of the CDR3: TGCGCCAGCGGAGTGGAGGGGCTCGGGGCAGATACGCAGTATTTT. This codes for CASGVEGLGADTQYF.

The rearrangement uses TRBV6-5 and TRBJ1-1, with D uncertain. CDR1 MNHEY and CDR2 SVGAGI come from the germline V gene. V lost 0 bases and J 5 bases, leaving 10 bases between the germline ends. The CDR3 runs 14 residues. The CDR3 reads CASSYSRAGTEAFF. CDR3 DNA: TGTGCCAGCAGTTACTCGCGGGCTGGAACTGAAGCTTTCTTT.

The J gene is TRBJ2-2, the V gene TRBV6-4; D possibly corresponds to TRBD1 (5 bases). Trimming pared 6 bases from V and 7 bases from J, leaving 15 bases between. This CDR3 is 14 amino acids long. Per germline, CDR1 MRHNA and CDR2 SNTAGT. In DNA form, the CDR3 reads TGTGCCAGCAGCACGACAGCAGGCGGCGGGGAGCTGTTTTTT. Residues: CASSTTAGGGELFF.

This chain links TRBV4-1 with TRBJ1-2; 7 bases are shared with TRBD1. The CDR3 runs 14 residues. The ends lost 1 base at V and 4 bases at J; junction bases unmatched: 3. Germline V gives CDR1 MGHRA, CDR2 YSYEKL. For the CDR3, the DNA is TGCGCCAGCAGCCAAGTTGGGACAGCCTATGGCTACACCTTC. It encodes CASSQVGTAYGYTF.

The rearrangement joins TRBV2 to TRBJ1-5; D call uncertain. Per the germline V gene, CDR1 is SNHLY and CDR2 is FYNNEI. Trimming removed 8 bases at V and 5 bases at J, with 13 bases between. CDR3 size: 13 residues. The CDR3 sequence is CASQMQEDQPQHF. The CDR3 coding sequence is TGTGCCAGCCAGATGCAGGAGGATCAGCCCCAGCATTTT.

The rearrangement joins TRBV28 to TRBJ2-7, with 10 bases that match TRBD2. The V gene end was trimmed by 5 bases and the J gene end by 3 bases; junction bases not matched to a gene: 7. From germline, CDR1 is MDHEN and CDR2 SYDVKM. The CDR3 is 15 residues long. CDR3 sequence reads: CASSTSGAPDYEQYF. CDR3 DNA: TGTGCCAGCAGTACTAGCGGGGCGCCCGACTACGAGCAGTACTTC.